The 21 T cell receptor beta chains in this list originate from one sample, sequenced in a study of T cells after yellow fever vaccination. Using its own MiXCR run on the 5' RACE reads, TCRdb lists one record per CDR3 protein. Of more than 95,000 distinct CDR3 sequences detected, about 7% appear once; the ten largest clones hold more than 2.5%. Material: CD4+ T cells sorted from PBMCs, obtained about 49 days after the first yellow fever vaccination. The receptors stem from a man aged 18 to 29 who received the YFV17D yellow fever vaccine.

This clonotype was seen many times. The genes are TRBV20-1 and TRBJ2-1, with TRBD2 matching 14 bases. With 6 bases clipped from V and 4 bases from J, the junction kept 11 bases outside the gene matches. The germline V gene encodes CDR1 DFQATT and CDR2 SNEGSKA (reference sequence). This CDR3 has 17 amino acids. The CDR3 DNA reads as TGCAGTGCCCGGACTAGCGGGGGGCCGGTGAATTACAATGAGCAGTTCTTC. Amino acid sequence: CSARTSGGPVNYNEQFF.

This clonotype was counted only a few times. This chain joins TRBV20-1 and TRBJ2-3; D is ambiguous. V gave up 1 base and J gave up 2 bases, with 10 bases separating them. Germline V CDR1 and CDR2: DFQATT, SNEGSKA (reference sequence). The CDR3 length is 14 residues. The CDR3, as DNA: TGCAGTGCTAGAGGATTACGAGACACAGATACGCAGTATTTT. Translating gives CSARGLRDTDTQYF.

Ten or more counts support this clonotype. The rearrangement joins TRBV6-5 to TRBJ2-7; 8 nucleotides match TRBD1. The CDR3 contains 14 residues. Losses at the gene ends were 6 bases for V and 4 bases for J; bases not matched to a gene: 8. Looked up from germline, CDR1 is MNHEY and CDR2 is SVGAGI. CDR3 protein: CASRYRQGAYEQYF. The CDR3, as DNA: TGTGCCAGCAGGTATCGGCAGGGGGCTTACGAGCAGTACTTC.

This clonotype was counted ten times or more. The chain has TRBV12-3 or TRBV12-4 and TRBJ2-5; D is unresolved. The CDR3 length is 14 residues. V lost 7 bases and J 0 bases, leaving 12 bases between the germline ends. The CDR3 DNA follows: TGTGCCAGCACCCCCCCCGAGTACCAAGAGACCCAGTACTTC. It yields the protein CASTPPEYQETQYF.

This clonotype has a count of ten or more. This chain joins TRBV4-1 and TRBJ2-4; 8 nucleotides line up with TRBD2. The CDR3 is made up of 17 amino acids. CDR1 is MGHRA and CDR2 is YSYEKL in the germline V gene. V trimming: 2 bases; J trimming: 0 bases; junction bases outside the gene matches: 6. For the CDR3, the DNA is TGCGCCAGCAGCCAACCCGTAGCGGGGTTAGCCAAAAACATTCAGTACTTC. Protein product: CASSQPVAGLAKNIQYF.

This clonotype was seen many times. The V and J genes are TRBV28 and TRBJ2-7; D is ambiguous. V was clipped by 5 bases and J by 0 bases, with 14 bases between them. Germline lookup yields CDR1 MDHEN and CDR2 SYDVKM. The length of the CDR3 is 15 residues. The CDR3 loop is CASSQGHPLSYEQYV. The CDR3 nucleotides read TGTGCCAGCAGTCAAGGGCATCCTCTCTCCTACGAGCAGTACGTC.

V is TRBV5-1 and J is TRBJ2-5, with TRBD2 as a possible D gene (7 bases). V was trimmed by 4 bases and J by 5 bases, leaving 18 bases between them. Looked up from germline, CDR1 is SGHRS and CDR2 is YFSETQ. This CDR3 contains 15 residues. CDR3 DNA: TGCGCCAGCAGCGAGGGGGGGACGTTCGGGGAGACCCAGTACTTC. Protein: CASSEGGTFGETQYF.

This clonotype was observed a few times. This sequence joins TRBV4-1 and TRBJ2-4; 8 nucleotides agree with TRBD2. Trimming took 3 bases from V and 0 from J; bases not matched to a gene: 4. The CDR3 covers 16 residues. Germline V gene lookup returns CDR1 MGHRA and CDR2 YSYEKL. DNA for the CDR3: TGCGCCAGCAGCCAGTTAGCGGGGCTAGCCAAAAACATTCAGTACTTC. Its protein is CASSQLAGLAKNIQYF.

This clonotype was picked up many times. The rearrangement links TRBV5-1 to TRBJ2-1, with a possible D match to TRBD2 (6 bases). Trimming shortened V by 1 base and J by 0 bases, and 14 bases separated the two germline ends. The germline CDR1 and CDR2 sequences are SGHRS and YFSETQ. The CDR3 contains 17 residues. The DNA of the CDR3 is TGCGCCAGCAGCTTGTTTAGCGGACGAAGCTCCTACAATGAGCAGTTCTTC. Translating it yields CASSLFSGRSSYNEQFF.

This clonotype was seen repeatedly, ten times or more. The V and J genes are TRBV25-1 and TRBJ2-7, with D tentatively TRBD1 or TRBD2 (6 bases each). The V gene's germline CDR1 is MGHDK and CDR2 SYGVNS. Trimming stripped 3 bases from V and 4 bases from J, with 16 bases between. The CDR3 consists of 15 residues. As DNA, the CDR3 is TGTGCCAGCAGTGAGCACGGGGGCCCAAGGTACGAGCAGTACTTC. Protein product: CASSEHGGPRYEQYF.

Ten or more counts support this clonotype. The chain links TRBV4-1 to TRBJ2-3; 9 nucleotides agree with TRBD2. Germline loops: CDR1 MGHRA, CDR2 YSYEKL. CDR3 size: 17 residues. V trimming: 4 bases; J trimming: 4 bases; junction bases outside the gene matches: 12. CDR3 sequence (DNA): TGCGCCAGCAGCCCCTCTAGGCTAGCGGGGACGGCAGATACGCAGTATTTT. It codes for CASSPSRLAGTADTQYF.

Turning to this clonotype: A read error is possible here, since a much larger clone lies one base away. The V gene is TRBV5-1, the J gene TRBJ1-2, with D tentatively TRBD1 (5 bases). Germline loops: CDR1 SGHRS, CDR2 YFSETQ. The CDR3 contains 13 residues. V lost 0 bases to trimming and J lost 7 bases, with 10 bases between them. CDR3 loop: CASSLVAGSGYTF. The CDR3 DNA reads TGCGCCAGCAGCTTGGTGGCAGGGTCTGGCTACACCTTC.

Concerning this clonotype: The junction differs from germline at one of its ends, possibly a read error. The chain uses TRBV20-1 and TRBJ2-3; 11 bases fit TRBD2. Germline V CDR1 and CDR2: DFQATT, SNEGSKA (reference sequence). The CDR3 runs 17 residues. CDR3 in DNA: TGCTGTGCTAGAGATCCGGGTAGCGGGGGGGCCGCGGATACGCAGTATTTT. The encoded protein is CCARDPGSGGAADTQYF.

The chain links TRBV4-2 to TRBJ2-3; D ambiguous. The CDR3 is 15 residues long. Trimming shortened V by 5 bases and J by 1 base, and 13 bases separated the two germline ends. Germline-derived CDR1 and CDR2 are LGHNA and YNFKEQ. CDR3: CASSSLTQGTDTQYF. The CDR3 coding sequence is TGTGCCAGCAGCTCTCTAACTCAGGGCACAGATACGCAGTATTTT.

Many counts were recorded for this clonotype. V is TRBV5-1 and J is TRBJ2-7; no clear D gene. Trimming pared 3 bases from V and 0 bases from J, leaving 10 bases between. CDR1 and CDR2 from the germline V gene are SGHRS and YFSETQ. The CDR3 covers 14 residues. The CDR3 DNA is TGCGCCAGCAGCTCGGGTTTAAGCTCCTACGAGCAGTACTTC. This translates into CASSSGLSSYEQYF.

The sample holds many counts of this clonotype. V usage is TRBV28 and J usage is TRBJ1-4; D unclear. The V end lost 4 bases, the J end lost 0 bases, and 6 bases lay between the germline ends. CDR1 is MDHEN, CDR2 SYDVKM, per germline. CDR3 length equals 14 residues. As DNA, the CDR3 is TGTGCCAGCAGTTCAGGACCAACTAATGAAAAACTGTTTTTT. This gives the protein CASSSGPTNEKLFF.

At least ten counts were recorded for this clonotype. The chain employs TRBV20-1 and TRBJ2-6, with 7 bases identical to TRBD1. The germline V gene encodes CDR1 DFQATT and CDR2 SNEGSKA (reference sequence). CDR3 length equals 15 residues. V gave up 4 bases and J gave up 4 bases; unmatched junction bases: 7. CDR3 protein: CSAKTGSSGANVLTF. The CDR3 DNA reads TGCAGTGCTAAGACAGGGTCATCCGGGGCCAACGTCCTGACTTTC.

The chain employs TRBV12-3 or TRBV12-4 and TRBJ2-1, with D hard to call. The CDR3 covers 13 residues. Trimming shortened V by 2 bases and J by 6 bases, and 8 bases separated the two germline ends. CDR3 in amino acids: CASSLRVRNEQFF. DNA for the CDR3: TGTGCCAGCAGTTTACGAGTCCGCAATGAGCAGTTCTTC.

This clonotype appeared a few times. J is TRBJ1-6 and V is TRBV5-1, with TRBD1 as a possible D gene (5 bases). The CDR3 totals 16 residues. Germline V gives CDR1 SGHRS, CDR2 YFSETQ. With 5 bases removed from V and 8 bases from J, the gap between germline ends came to 20 bases. The chain's CDR3 is CASRVLEGKGYSPLHF. CDR3 nucleotide sequence: TGCGCCAGCAGGGTCCTAGAAGGGAAGGGGTATTCACCCCTCCACTTT.

This clonotype was observed many times. The DNA of the CDR3 is TGCAGTGCTAGGGAGAGCAATCAGCCCCAGCATTTT. Residues: CSARESNQPQHF. The J gene is TRBJ1-5, the V gene TRBV20-1; D not certain. The CDR3 runs to 12 residues. Deletions cut 3 bases from V and 1 base from J, with 4 bases between. The germline V gene encodes CDR1 DFQATT and CDR2 SNEGSKA (reference sequence).

There are many counts of this clonotype. The chain uses TRBV5-1 and TRBJ1-2, with no clear D. Trimming took 4 bases from V and 8 from J, leaving 15 bases between them. CDR3 length equals 13 residues. Germline V gene lookup returns CDR1 SGHRS and CDR2 YFSETQ. In nucleotides, the CDR3 is TGCGCCAGCAGCGCAGCGGCGGACCGCGGCTACACCTTC. Translating gives CASSAAADRGYTF.